Below are 27 T cell receptor beta chains sequenced from a single sample in a study of identifying expanded T cells in peripheral blood. Measured with immunoSEQ multiplex PCR; TCRdb has only the in-frame clones, and not every one. The data hold about 85,000 clones, with around 89% observed a single time. The material sequenced was blood. The receptor set was obtained from a person aged 18-69 years in good health.

The sample holds a few counts of this clone. Other DNA sequences in the same sample also yield this CDR3. The V and J genes are TRBV29-1 and TRBJ1-5; D uncertain. This CDR3 comprises 13 residues. Trimming pared 6 bases from V and 0 bases from J, leaving 9 bases between. The germline V gene encodes CDR1 SQVTM and CDR2 ANQGSEA. CDR3 residues: CSVAENSNQPQHF. The CDR3 region has the DNA TGCAGCGTGGCAGAGAATAGCAATCAGCCCCAGCATTTT.

The chain carries TRBV2 and TRBJ2-7, with D possibly TRBD2 on 5 matching bases. This CDR3 spans 14 amino acids. V was pared by 3 bases and J by 6 bases, with 15 bases between. Germline values: CDR1 SNHLY, CDR2 FYNNEI. The CDR3 bases are TGTGCCAGCAGTGAGAGATACCCAGGAGGCGAGCAGTACTTC. Its protein is CASSERYPGGEQYF. The entire variable domain, with the rest obtained from reference TRBV2 and TRBJ2-7, is as follows: EPEVTQTPSHQVTQMGQEVILRCVPISNHLYFYWYRQILGQKVEFLVSFYNNEISEKSEIFDDQFSVERPDGSNFTLKIRSTKLEDSAMYFCASSERYPGGEQYFGPGTRLTVT.

The V call is TRBV7-6, the J call TRBJ1-1; TRBD1 is a possible D gene (6 bases). Trimming stripped 4 bases from V and 1 base from J, with 10 bases between. The CDR3 covers 14 residues. Germline V gene lookup returns CDR1 SGHVS and CDR2 FNYEAQ. The CDR3 region has the DNA TGTGCCAGCAGCTCTACGACAGGGAACACTGAAGCTTTCTTT. This gives the protein CASSSTTGNTEAFF. Using reference TRBV7-6 and TRBJ1-1 for the parts outside the CDR3, the full variable domain is GAGVSQSPRYKVTKRGQDVALRCDPISGHVSLYWYRQALGQGPEFLTYFNYEAQQDKSGLPNDRFSAERPEGSISTLTIQRTEQRDSAMYRCASSSTTGNTEAFFGQGTRLTVV.

The table lists this clone with a few counts. V is TRBV30 and J is TRBJ1-5; D is unresolved. The germline V gene has CDR1 GTSNPN and CDR2 SVGIG (reference sequence). This CDR3 is built from 12 residues. V gave up 1 base and J gave up 2 bases, with 3 bases separating them. The CDR3 DNA is TGTGCCTGGAGTGGGGGCAATCAGCCCCAGCATTTT. Encoded protein: CAWSGGNQPQHF.

This chain connects TRBV7-9 to TRBJ2-1, with D hard to call. Trimming left V 6 bases short and J 1 base short, with 7 bases between. This CDR3 is built from 13 residues. CDR1 is SEHNR and CDR2 is FQNEAQ in the germline V gene (reference sequence). The chain's CDR3 is CASRSGSYNEQFF. In DNA, the CDR3 is TGTGCCAGCAGGAGTGGATCCTACAATGAGCAGTTCTTC.

This chain links TRBV27 with TRBJ2-7; perhaps D is TRBD1 or TRBD2 (5 bases each). V was clipped by 4 bases and J by 0 bases, with 19 bases between them. In germline, CDR1 is MNHEY, CDR2 SMNVEV (reference sequence). The CDR3 length is 17 residues. CDR3 DNA: TGTGCCAGCAGTTCTACCCCAGGGCTAGGGAGCTCCTACGAGCAGTACTTC. Amino acids: CASSSTPGLGSSYEQYF.

This chain links TRBV11-2 with TRBJ1-2; 7 bases fit TRBD1. Germline CDR1 is SGHAT and CDR2 is FQNNGV. CDR3 length equals 13 residues. The ends lost 5 bases at V and 5 bases at J; junction bases unmatched: 5. CDR3 nucleotide sequence: TGTGCCAGCAGCCGAGGGGGCGTATATGGCTACACCTTC. Its translation: CASSRGGVYGYTF. The full variable domain, with the rest looked up from reference TRBV11-2 and TRBJ1-2, is EAGVAQSPRYKIIEKRQSVAFWCNPISGHATLYWYQQILGQGPKLLIQFQNNGVVDDSQLPKDRFSAERLKGVDSTLKIQPAKLEDSAVYLCASSRGGVYGYTFGSGTRLTVV.

The chain couples TRBV28 to TRBJ2-1; tentatively, D is TRBD2 (5 bases). Deletions cut 2 bases from V and 10 bases from J, with 12 bases between. CDR1 and CDR2 (germline): MDHEN, SYDVKM. This CDR3 has 13 amino acids. CDR3 sequence (DNA): TGTGCCAGCAGTTTACTCGCGGGCCGGGAGCAGTTCTTC. Translating gives CASSLLAGREQFF.

The V gene is TRBV5-5, the J gene TRBJ2-7, with a tentative D call TRBD1 (6 bases). V was cut by 0 bases and J by 11 bases, with 21 bases left in between. Germline-derived CDR1 and CDR2 are SGHKS and YYEKEE (reference sequence). There are 15 residues in the CDR3. The CDR3 DNA reads TGTGCCAGCAGCTTGGAAGGTGACAGGTTTCTGCCGGAGTACTTC. It yields the protein CASSLEGDRFLPEYF. Variable domain in full (rest from reference TRBV5-5 and TRBJ2-7): DAGVTQSPTHLIKTRGQQVTLRCSPISGHKSVSWYQQVLGQGPQFIFQYYEKEERGRGNFPDRFSARQFPNYSSELNVNALLLGDSALYLCASSLEGDRFLPEYFGPGTRLTVT.

The genes are TRBV7-2 and TRBJ2-2, with no clear D. Germline CDR1 reads SGHTA; CDR2 reads FQGNSA. Trimming shortened V by 3 bases and J by 5 bases, and 7 bases separated the two germline ends. This CDR3 is built from 13 residues. CDR3 region: CASSLGRTGELFF. The CDR3 bases are TGTGCCAGCAGCTTGGGTCGTACCGGGGAGCTGTTTTTT.

The chain joins TRBV6-4 to TRBJ1-2, with a tentative D call TRBD1 (6 bases). The V gene lost 4 bases and the J gene lost 5 bases, with 14 bases spanning the gap. The CDR3 covers 14 residues. CDR1 is MRHNA, CDR2 SNTAGT, per germline. This CDR3 is CASSAGRGGYGYTF. The DNA of the CDR3 is TGTGCCAGCAGTGCGGGCAGGGGAGGATATGGCTACACCTTC.

The J gene is TRBJ2-7, the V gene TRBV4-3; D gene unclear. The germline V gene has CDR1 LGHNA and CDR2 YSLEER. V was trimmed by 4 bases and J by 5 bases, leaving 12 bases between them. This CDR3 region has 13 residues. The CDR3, as DNA: TGCGCCAGCAGCCTACAACGCGGCCACGAGCAGTACTTC. This sequence encodes CASSLQRGHEQYF.

The chain recombines TRBV5-4 with TRBJ2-6, with TRBD1 matching 7 bases. This CDR3 is built from 17 residues. J gave up 0 bases and V 3 bases, and 6 bases lay outside the gene matches. Germline CDR1 reads SGHNT; CDR2 reads YYREEE (reference sequence). This CDR3 reads CASSSGQTLSGANVLTF. The CDR3 DNA reads as TGTGCCAGCAGCTCGGGACAGACACTCTCTGGGGCCAACGTCCTGACTTTC.

V gene TRBV19 combines with J gene TRBJ2-1, with TRBD2 matching over 11 bases. CDR3 length: 16 amino acids. Germline assignment: CDR1 LNHDA and CDR2 SQIVND (reference sequence). J lost 9 bases, V lost 5 bases, and 12 bases had no gene match. The CDR3 reads CASSARLAGSWGEQFF. The CDR3 DNA follows: TGTGCCAGTAGTGCCCGACTAGCGGGGTCGTGGGGTGAGCAGTTCTTC. Together with reference TRBV19 and TRBJ2-1, the CDR3 gives the full variable domain: DGGITQSPKYLFRKEGQNVTLSCEQNLNHDAMYWYRQDPGQGLRLIYYSQIVNDFQKGDIAEGYSVSREKKESFPLTVTSAQKNPTAFYLCASSARLAGSWGEQFFGPGTRLTVL.

This clone was counted once. V usage is TRBV6-5 and J usage is TRBJ2-5; D gene uncertain. The DNA end is a closer match to TRBJ2-7, so the J assignment may be wrong. CDR1 is MNHEY and CDR2 is SVGAGI in the germline V gene. CDR3 size: 13 residues. The CDR3 DNA reads TGTGCCACTAAAGGACGGATAAACTACGAGCAGTACTTC. As protein: CATKGRINYEQYF.

The chain has TRBV7-4 and TRBJ2-7, with 12 bases that match TRBD2. The V segment lost 2 bases and the J segment 2 bases; nucleotides outside the gene matches: 4. This CDR3 comprises 16 residues. CDR1 and CDR2 (germline): SGHVT, SQSDAQ. CDR3 loop: CASSLLAGGSPYEQYF. In DNA form, the CDR3 reads TGTGCCAGCAGCTTACTAGCGGGGGGGTCCCCCTACGAGCAGTACTTC.

The chain has TRBV11-2 and TRBJ1-1; tentatively, D is TRBD1 (5 bases). This CDR3 has 17 residues. Germline CDR1 SGHAT, CDR2 FQNNGV. With 6 bases removed from V and 5 bases from J, the gap between germline ends came to 25 bases. The CDR3 reads CASRTSPAGKEGTEAFF. CDR3 in DNA: TGTGCCAGCAGAACCTCCCCCGCAGGGAAAGAGGGGACTGAAGCTTTCTTT.

This chain joins TRBV18 and TRBJ2-5, with D possibly TRBD2 on 6 matching bases. The germline gives CDR1 KGHSH, CDR2 LQKENI. The V gene lost 5 bases and the J gene lost 2 bases, with 9 bases spanning the gap. This CDR3 region has 13 residues. CDR3 DNA: TGTGCCAGCTCAAGCAGCGGGCAAGAGACCCAGTACTTC. Encoded protein: CASSSSGQETQYF.

The rearrangement links TRBV19 to TRBJ1-2, with D maybe TRBD1 (5 bases). Between the trimmed V and J ends, which lost 8 bases and 2 bases, there was a span of 12 bases. CDR1 is LNHDA and CDR2 is SQIVND in the germline V gene (reference sequence). The CDR3 sequence is 13 residues long. The CDR3 bases are TGTGCCAGTCTCCCACAGGAGAACTATGGCTACACCTTC. Its protein product is CASLPQENYGYTF.

The V call is TRBV9, the J call TRBJ2-1; D is uncertain. Germline loops: CDR1 SGDLS, CDR2 YYNGEE. The CDR3 length is 11 residues. CDR3: CAYPHYNEQFF. In DNA form, the CDR3 reads TGTGCTTATCCGCACTACAATGAGCAGTTCTTC.

The chain couples TRBV15 to TRBJ2-5; D could derive from TRBD1 or TRBD2 (5 bases each). This CDR3 spans 16 amino acids. The V end lost 0 bases, the J end lost 2 bases, and 13 bases lay between the germline ends. Germline CDR1 reads LNHNV; CDR2 reads YYDKDF (reference sequence). This CDR3 is CATSRELGRTQETQYF. As DNA, the CDR3 is TGTGCCACCAGCAGAGAACTGGGACGGACACAAGAGACCCAGTACTTC.

The chain joins TRBV9 to TRBJ1-2, with a weak D call TRBD1 (5 bases). This CDR3 comprises 14 residues. The V end was cut by 0 bases, the J end by 4 bases, with 10 bases between. Germline CDR1 is SGDLS and CDR2 is YYNGEE. CDR3 protein: CASSVVGAAYGYTF. The CDR3 DNA follows: TGTGCCAGCAGCGTAGTTGGGGCGGCCTATGGCTACACCTTC.

The rearrangement joins TRBV28 to TRBJ1-2; 8 bases fit TRBD1. J was trimmed by 8 bases and V by 6 bases; bases with no gene match: 8. This CDR3 region has 13 residues. Germline V gives CDR1 MDHEN, CDR2 SYDVKM. CDR3 nucleotide sequence: TGTGCCAGCAGCCTGGGACAGGCGAGCGGCTACACCTTC. Protein sequence: CASSLGQASGYTF.

The chain carries TRBV25-1 and TRBJ2-3; 13 nucleotides match TRBD2. V lost 9 bases to trimming and J lost 3 bases; unmatched junction nucleotides: 6. CDR1 and CDR2 from the germline V gene are MGHDK and SYGVNS. This CDR3 spans 15 amino acids. CDR3 sequence reads: CASQLAGGLTDTQYF. For the CDR3, the DNA is TGTGCCAGTCAACTAGCGGGGGGGTTGACAGATACGCAGTATTTT.

The V gene is TRBV6-5, the J gene TRBJ1-6, with unresolved D. The V end lost 7 bases, the J end lost 8 bases, and 15 bases lay between the germline ends. CDR3 length: 14 amino acids. Germline CDR1 and CDR2: MNHEY and SVGAGI. The CDR3 DNA follows: TGTGCCAGCACCTACGGAGGGCACGATTCACCCCTCCACTTT. It translates to CASTYGGHDSPLHF.

This chain uses TRBV7-2 with TRBJ2-1, with 10 positions matching TRBD2. This CDR3 is built from 16 residues. Germline V gene lookup returns CDR1 SGHTA and CDR2 FQGNSA. The V and J ends lost 5 bases and 8 bases, in that order; junction bases with no gene match: 12. The CDR3 DNA reads as TGTGCCAGCAGCCTATCACCGGGACTAGCGTACGATGAGCAGTTCTTC. Residues: CASSLSPGLAYDEQFF.

The genes are TRBV7-8 and TRBJ2-7; 10 nucleotides line up with TRBD2. CDR1 is SGHVS, CDR2 FQNEAQ, per germline. This CDR3 region has 18 residues. The V segment lost 1 base and the J segment 0 bases; nucleotides outside the gene matches: 9. The CDR3 loop is CASSLVLSAGGRSYEQYF. The CDR3 DNA reads TGTGCCAGCAGCTTAGTCCTCTCAGCGGGGGGGCGCTCCTACGAGCAGTACTTC.